These 2 T cell receptor beta chains originate from one sample sequenced in a study of blood T cell repertoires in COVID-19. Profiling relied on immunoSEQ multiplex PCR, and the TCRdb table lists in-frame clones only, not all of them. The sample has about 300,000 clones, around 90% seen once; the top ten hold about 6%. Sequenced material: peripheral blood. These receptors all come from a woman between 45 and 60 years old with COVID-19, enrolled during active disease.

The chain joins TRBV27 to TRBJ2-1, with D perhaps TRBD2 (5 bases). The germline gives CDR1 MNHEY, CDR2 SMNVEV (reference sequence). This CDR3 has 15 residues. The V and J ends lost 0 bases and 8 bases respectively, with 14 bases between them. In nucleotides, the CDR3 is TGTGCCAGCAGTTTATCGAGGGATCCTTGGTATGAGCAGTTCTTC. This encodes CASSLSRDPWYEQFF.

This rearrangement joins TRBV6-5 to TRBJ2-2; D is possibly TRBD1 (5 bases). V lost 6 bases, J lost 1 base, and 9 bases lay in between. Germline V CDR1 and CDR2: MNHEY, SVGAGI. CDR3 length equals 14 residues. DNA for the CDR3: TGTGCCAGCAGATTAGACAGGAACACCGGGGAGCTGTTTTTT. Residues: CASRLDRNTGELFF.